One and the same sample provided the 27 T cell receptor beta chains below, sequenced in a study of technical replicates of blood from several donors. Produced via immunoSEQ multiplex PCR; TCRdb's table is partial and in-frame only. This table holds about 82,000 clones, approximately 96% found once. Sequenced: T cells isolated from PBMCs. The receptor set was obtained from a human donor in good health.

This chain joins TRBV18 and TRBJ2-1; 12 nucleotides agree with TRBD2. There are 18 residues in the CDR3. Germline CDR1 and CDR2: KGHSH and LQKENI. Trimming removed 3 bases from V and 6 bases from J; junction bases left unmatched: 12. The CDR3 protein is CASSPSTSGRRLGNEQFF. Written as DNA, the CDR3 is TGTGCCAGCTCACCCTCCACTAGCGGGAGGAGACTGGGCAATGAGCAGTTCTTC.

CDR3 nucleotides: TGTGCCAGCAGCTTAGAACAGTGGAGGGGGAACACCGGGGAGCTGTTTTTT. It specifies CASSLEQWRGNTGELFF. The chain recombines TRBV11-3 with TRBJ2-2; the D gene is possibly TRBD2 (6 bases). V lost 0 bases and J 1 base, leaving 12 bases between the germline ends. CDR3 size: 17 residues. Germline V gene lookup returns CDR1 SGHNT and CDR2 YENEEA.

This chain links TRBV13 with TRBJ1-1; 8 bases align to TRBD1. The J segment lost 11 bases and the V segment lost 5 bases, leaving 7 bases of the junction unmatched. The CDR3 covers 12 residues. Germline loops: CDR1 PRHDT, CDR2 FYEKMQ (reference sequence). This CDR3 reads CASSTDRVEAFF. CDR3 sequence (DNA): TGTGCCAGCAGCACGGACAGGGTTGAGGCTTTCTTT. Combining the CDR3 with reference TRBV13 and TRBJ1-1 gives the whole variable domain AAGVIQSPRHLIKEKRETATLKCYPIPRHDTVYWYQQGPGQDPQFLISFYEKMQSDKGSIPDRFSAQQFSDYHSELNMSSLELGDSALYFCASSTDRVEAFFGQGTRLTVV.

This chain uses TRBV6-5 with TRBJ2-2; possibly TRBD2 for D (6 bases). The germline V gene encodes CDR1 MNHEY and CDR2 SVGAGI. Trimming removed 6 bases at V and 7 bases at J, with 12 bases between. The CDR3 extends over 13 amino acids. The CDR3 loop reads CASRAGLSGELFF. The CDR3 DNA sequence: TGTGCCAGCAGAGCGGGCCTCAGCGGGGAGCTGTTTTTT.

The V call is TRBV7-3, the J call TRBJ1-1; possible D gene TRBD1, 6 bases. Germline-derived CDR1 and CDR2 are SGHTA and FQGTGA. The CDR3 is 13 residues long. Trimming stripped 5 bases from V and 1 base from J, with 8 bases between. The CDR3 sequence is CASSQDRNTEAFF. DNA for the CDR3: TGTGCCAGCAGCCAGGACAGGAACACTGAAGCTTTCTTT.

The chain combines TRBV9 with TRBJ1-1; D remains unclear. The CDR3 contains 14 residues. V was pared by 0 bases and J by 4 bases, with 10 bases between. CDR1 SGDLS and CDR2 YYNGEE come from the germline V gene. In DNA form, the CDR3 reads TGTGCCAGCAGCGTAGAAGTGCGGGGCACTGAAGCTTTCTTT. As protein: CASSVEVRGTEAFF.

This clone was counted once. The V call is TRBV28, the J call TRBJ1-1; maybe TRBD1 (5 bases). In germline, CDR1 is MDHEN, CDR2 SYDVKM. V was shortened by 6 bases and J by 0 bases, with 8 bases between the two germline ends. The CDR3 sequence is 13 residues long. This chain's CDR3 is CASRQAMNTEAFF. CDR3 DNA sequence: TGTGCCAGCAGACAGGCCATGAACACTGAAGCTTTCTTT.

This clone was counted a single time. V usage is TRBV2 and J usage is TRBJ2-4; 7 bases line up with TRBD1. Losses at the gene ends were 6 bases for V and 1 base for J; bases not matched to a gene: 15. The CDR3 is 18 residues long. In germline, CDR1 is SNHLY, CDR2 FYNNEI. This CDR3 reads CASSHRGSRVQAKNIQYF. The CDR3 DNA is TGTGCCAGCAGCCACAGGGGAAGTAGGGTGCAGGCCAAAAACATTCAGTACTTC. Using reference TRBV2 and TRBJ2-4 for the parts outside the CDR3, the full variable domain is EPEVTQTPSHQVTQMGQEVILRCVPISNHLYFYWYRQILGQKVEFLVSFYNNEISEKSEIFDDQFSVERPDGSNFTLKIRSTKLEDSAMYFCASSHRGSRVQAKNIQYFGAGTRLSVL.

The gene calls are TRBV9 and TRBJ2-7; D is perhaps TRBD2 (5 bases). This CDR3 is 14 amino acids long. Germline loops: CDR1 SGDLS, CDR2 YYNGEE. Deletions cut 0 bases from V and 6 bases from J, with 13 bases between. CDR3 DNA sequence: TGTGCCAGCAGCGTAGGGACTTCCAACGGCGAGCAGTACTTC. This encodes CASSVGTSNGEQYF. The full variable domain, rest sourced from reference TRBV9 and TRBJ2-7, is DSGVTQTPKHLITATGQRVTLRCSPRSGDLSVYWYQQSLDQGLQFLIQYYNGEERAKGNILERFSAQQFPDLHSELNLSSLELGDSALYFCASSVGTSNGEQYFGPGTRLTVT.

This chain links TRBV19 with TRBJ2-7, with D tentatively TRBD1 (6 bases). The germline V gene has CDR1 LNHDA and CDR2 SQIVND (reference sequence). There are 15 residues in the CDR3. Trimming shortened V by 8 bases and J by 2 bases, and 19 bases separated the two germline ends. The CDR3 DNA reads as TGTGCCAGTGCAGGGGCTTGGGGGAACACCTACGAGCAGTACTTC. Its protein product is CASAGAWGNTYEQYF.

For the CDR3, the DNA is TGTGCCTGGAAGCGGGAGACCCCCGCCGGGGAGCTGTTTTTT. Amino acids: CAWKRETPAGELFF. The chain couples TRBV30 to TRBJ2-2, with 8 nucleotides matching TRBD2. V lost 4 bases, J lost 6 bases, and 7 bases stayed unmatched. Germline CDR1 is GTSNPN and CDR2 is SVGIG (reference sequence). The CDR3 length is 14 residues.

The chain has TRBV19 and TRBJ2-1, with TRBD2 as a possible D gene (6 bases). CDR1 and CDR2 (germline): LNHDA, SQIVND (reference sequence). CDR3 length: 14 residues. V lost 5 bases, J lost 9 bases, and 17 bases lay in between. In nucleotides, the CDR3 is TGTGCCAGTAGTGTCCCCGGGACTCAGAGTGAGCAGTTCTTC. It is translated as CASSVPGTQSEQFF.

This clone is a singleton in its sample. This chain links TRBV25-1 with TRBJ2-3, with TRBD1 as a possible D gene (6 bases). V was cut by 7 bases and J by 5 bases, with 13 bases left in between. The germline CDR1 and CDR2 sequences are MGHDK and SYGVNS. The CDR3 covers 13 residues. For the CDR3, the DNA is TGTGCCAGCATCAGGGGCCAGGAAGATACGCAGTATTTT. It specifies CASIRGQEDTQYF.

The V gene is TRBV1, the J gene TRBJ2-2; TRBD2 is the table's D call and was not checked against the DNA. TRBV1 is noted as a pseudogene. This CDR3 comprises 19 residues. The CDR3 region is CTSSQDPGTSGRATGELFF. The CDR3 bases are TGCACCAGCAGCCAAGATCCCGGGACTAGCGGGAGGGCTACCGGGGAGCTGTTTTTT.

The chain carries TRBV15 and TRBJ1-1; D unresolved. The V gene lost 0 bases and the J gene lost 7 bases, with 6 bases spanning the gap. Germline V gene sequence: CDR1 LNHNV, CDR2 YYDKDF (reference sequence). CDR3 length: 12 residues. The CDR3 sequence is CATSRETIEAFF. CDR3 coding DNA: TGTGCCACCAGCAGAGAAACTATTGAAGCTTTCTTT.

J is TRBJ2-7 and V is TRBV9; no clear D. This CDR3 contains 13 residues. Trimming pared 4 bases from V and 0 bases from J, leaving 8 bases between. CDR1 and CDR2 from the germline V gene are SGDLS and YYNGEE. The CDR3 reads CASSTAFSYEQYF. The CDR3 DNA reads TGTGCCAGCAGCACAGCATTCTCCTACGAGCAGTACTTC.

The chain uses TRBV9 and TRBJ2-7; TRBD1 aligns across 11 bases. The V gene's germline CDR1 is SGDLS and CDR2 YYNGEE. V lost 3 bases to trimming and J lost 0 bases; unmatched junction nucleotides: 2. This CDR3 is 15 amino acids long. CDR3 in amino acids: CASSGGQGVSYEQYF. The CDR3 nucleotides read TGTGCCAGCAGCGGGGGACAGGGGGTCTCCTACGAGCAGTACTTC.

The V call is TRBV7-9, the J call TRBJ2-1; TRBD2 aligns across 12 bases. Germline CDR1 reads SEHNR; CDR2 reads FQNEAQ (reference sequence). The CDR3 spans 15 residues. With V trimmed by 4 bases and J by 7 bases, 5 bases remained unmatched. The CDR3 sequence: CASSSTSGRTNEQFF. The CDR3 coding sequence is TGTGCCAGCAGCTCTACTAGCGGGAGGACGAATGAGCAGTTCTTC.

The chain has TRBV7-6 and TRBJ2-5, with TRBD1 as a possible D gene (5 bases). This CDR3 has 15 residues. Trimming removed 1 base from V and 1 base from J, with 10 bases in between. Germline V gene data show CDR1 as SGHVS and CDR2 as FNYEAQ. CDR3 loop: CASSLERQPQETQYF. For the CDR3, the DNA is TGTGCCAGCAGCTTAGAACGACAGCCCCAAGAGACCCAGTACTTC.

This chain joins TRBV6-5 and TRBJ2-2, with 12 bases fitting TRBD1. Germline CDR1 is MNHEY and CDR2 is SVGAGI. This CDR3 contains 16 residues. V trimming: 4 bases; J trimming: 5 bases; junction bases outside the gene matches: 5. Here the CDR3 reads CASSSGQGAGTGELFF. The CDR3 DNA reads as TGTGCCAGCAGTTCGGGACAGGGGGCAGGGACCGGGGAGCTGTTTTTT.

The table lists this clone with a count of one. The CDR3 reads CASSQTGGGNTIYF. CDR3 nucleotide sequence: TGCGCCAGCAGTCAAACAGGGGGCGGAAACACCATATATTTT. The chain employs TRBV5-1 and TRBJ1-3; TRBD1 matches at 9 bases. With V trimmed by 5 bases and J by 4 bases, 4 bases remained unmatched. The CDR3 is 14 amino acids. Germline V lookup: CDR1 SGHRS, CDR2 YFSETQ.

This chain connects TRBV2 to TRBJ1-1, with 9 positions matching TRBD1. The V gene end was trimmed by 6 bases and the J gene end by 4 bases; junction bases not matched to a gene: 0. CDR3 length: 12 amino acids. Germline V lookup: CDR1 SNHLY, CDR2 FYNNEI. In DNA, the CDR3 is TGTGCCAGCAGGGACAGGGGCACTGAAGCTTTCTTT. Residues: CASRDRGTEAFF.

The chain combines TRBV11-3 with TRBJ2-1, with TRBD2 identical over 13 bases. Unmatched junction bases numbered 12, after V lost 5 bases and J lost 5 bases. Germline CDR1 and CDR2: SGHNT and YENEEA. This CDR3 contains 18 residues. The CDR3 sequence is CASSRKLAGGPSDNEQFF. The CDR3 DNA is TGTGCCAGCAGCCGGAAACTAGCGGGAGGGCCGTCAGACAATGAGCAGTTCTTC.

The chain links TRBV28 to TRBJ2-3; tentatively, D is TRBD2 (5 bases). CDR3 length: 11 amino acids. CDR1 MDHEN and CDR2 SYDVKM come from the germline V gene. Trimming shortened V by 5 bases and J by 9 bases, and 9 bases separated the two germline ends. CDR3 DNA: TGTGCCAGCAGTGCACTAGACACGCAGTATTTT. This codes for CASSALDTQYF.

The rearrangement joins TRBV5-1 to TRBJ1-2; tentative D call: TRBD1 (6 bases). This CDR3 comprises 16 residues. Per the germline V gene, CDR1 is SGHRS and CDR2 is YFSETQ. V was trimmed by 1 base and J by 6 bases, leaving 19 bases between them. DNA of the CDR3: TGCGCCAGCAGCTTGTTTGTTCTGGGGGCGCAGCATGGCTACACCTTC. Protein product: CASSLFVLGAQHGYTF.

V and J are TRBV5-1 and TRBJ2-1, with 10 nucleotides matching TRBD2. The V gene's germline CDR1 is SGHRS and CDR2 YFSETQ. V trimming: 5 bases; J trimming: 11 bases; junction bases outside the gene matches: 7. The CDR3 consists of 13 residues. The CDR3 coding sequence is TGCGCCAGCAGTGTGGCTAGCGGGAGTCAGCAGTTCTTC. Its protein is CASSVASGSQQFF.

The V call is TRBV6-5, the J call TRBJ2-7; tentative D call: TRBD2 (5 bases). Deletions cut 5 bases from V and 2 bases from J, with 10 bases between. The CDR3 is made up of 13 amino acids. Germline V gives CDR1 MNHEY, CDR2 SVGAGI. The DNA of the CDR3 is TGTGCCAGCAGTCCCGGGGTAGCCTACGAGCAGTACTTC. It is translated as CASSPGVAYEQYF.